This T cell receptor beta chain was captured in a study of CD8+CD57+ T cells in acquired aplastic anemia. This clonotype was seen a handful of times. A read error may explain this, as a much larger clone is one base away. The germline gives CDR1 MNHEY, CDR2 SVGAGI. The CDR3 covers 13 residues. Using genomic DNA as the template, TCR beta VDJ and CDR3 profiling was carried out. One entry per CDR3 protein results from TCRdb running MiXCR on the reads. The sample records 150,000 to 200,000 distinct CDR3 sequences, about 60% being singletons. The sequenced sample was sorted CD4+, CD8+, or CD8+CD57+ T cells (not recorded which) from PBMCs. This chain joins TRBV6-5 and TRBJ2-5, with D unresolved. The sequence was collected from a human donor in good health. DNA for the CDR3: TGTGCCAGCAGTTACGGGATTCAAGAGACCCGGTACTTC. Translated, it gives CASSYGIQETRYF.